This T cell receptor beta chain emerged from a study of HIV-infected patients and healthy controls. The wider study: The CD4:CD8 ratio increased slightly in early therapy, but CD8 counts showed no consistent change. Study-level points and caveats: Significantly higher mean Gini indices appeared in HIV-infected repertoires, possibly reflecting oligoclonality. Healthy controls carried many MAIT alpha-chain CDR3s, while HIV+ repertoires had few. Slight age and sex differences between study cohorts did not explain the diversity differences.

All unsorted peripheral T cells were captured because whole blood was used without fractionation. Reverse transcription used 500 to 550 ng RNA and constant-region primers for alpha and beta. Each of the alpha and beta chains got its own library through chain-specific third strand synthesis with indices. TCRdb reanalysed the 5' RACE reads using MiXCR and keeps one entry per CDR3 protein. The repertoire holds thousands of distinct CDR3 sequences, with about 8% as singletons. By sample share, this clonotype is medium-sized. Its antigen is as yet unknown. V lost 5 bases and J 3 bases, leaving 13 bases between the germline ends. The germline CDR1 and CDR2 sequences are DFQATT and SNEGSKA (reference sequence). The CDR3 has 13 residues.

The TCR was taken from an adult with HIV infection. The rearrangement uses TRBV20-1 and TRBJ2-5; D possibly corresponds to TRBD1 (5 bases). This specimen consisted of blood, obtained before antiretroviral therapy. CDR3 DNA: TGCAGTGCTTCACTCCAGGGAAAAGAGACCCAGTACTTC. It encodes CSASLQGKETQYF.